This T cell receptor (beta chain) was found in a study of cytomegalovirus exposure and HLA in healthy donors (dated by TCRdb to about 2017). Regarding the study in general: According to an earlier analysis of several hundred of the donors, about 179 million T cells yielded some 110 million unique TCR beta sequences and around 300 Gb of sequence data. The T cell repertoires of some 700 subjects were profiled by immunosequencing and related to cytomegalovirus serostatus. In the later analysis, no new phenotypic data were used to find candidate immune exposures; instead, reliance was placed on TCR beta sequences and their occurrence across donors. Class I and class II HLA loci were covered by the typing at four-digit resolution. Every discovery cohort repertoire had been produced on one sequencing platform. In addition to the first cohort of 666 subjects, a separate validation cohort of 120 different subjects was used. A later analysis re-analyzed previously published TCR beta repertoires from 500 to 700 donors and added high-resolution HLA genotyping to study TCR occurrence patterns. To predict cytomegalovirus infection status, the study combined high-throughput TCR immunosequencing, statistical association of individual TCRs with disease status, and machine learning. Five DR-DQ haplotypes were treated as single units for association and clustering because of strong linkage in the cohort. Donor age, sex, ethnicity and CMV serostatus were collected together with the repertoire data. The genetic ancestry cluster associated with self-reported Caucasian donors included about four fifths of the roughly 400 genotyped donors. A later genetic analysis took genome-wide SNP genotypes for about 65% of the roughly 670 donors and used that subset as a discovery cohort. Across approximately 400 genotyped donors of the cohort, an average of approximately 200,000 unique TCR beta nucleotide sequences per donor were sequenced, and approximately 17% of those sequences were non-productive. The study was designed to test whether signatures of past pathogen exposure could be identified by cataloging public T cell receptors. The number of typed donors differed by locus: about 629-640 for A, B, C, DRB1 and DQB1; some 500 for DQA1; 606 for DPA1; and about 470 for DPB1. To decide whether each TCR beta V gene segment behaved as functional or pseudogenic, an earlier analysis of nearly 600 of the donors relied on high-throughput TCR beta sequencing. Around 300 gigabases of sequencing data and roughly 90 million unique TCR sequences were included in an early release covering about 620 HLA-typed donors. The full study reports these points: CMV serostatus was the only immune exposure information available for the cohort. Roughly uniform sequencing depth across donors was assumed in presence/absence analyses, although this assumption may not hold. Broadly in line with IMGT annotations, most TCR beta V segments showed up in productive rearrangements about 87% or about 30% of the time in an earlier analysis of around 600 of the donors. A further reported finding was that TCR beta sequences accurately predicted the HLA-A and HLA-B alleles for most subjects in the first cohort. At a false discovery rate of 0.05, a later analysis linked 15,000 to 20,000 TCR beta sequences to specific HLA alleles. HLA typing was unavailable for some donors at each locus, so association tests used only the typed subset. The classifier was reported to diagnose cytomegalovirus status with high specificity and sensitivity in both the original and validation cohorts. A cluster of highly shared sequence variants was judged likely to be a technical artifact of the sequencing pipeline. Linkage disequilibrium might explain the correlated functional status among segregating V segments, but an unknown experimental factor could not be ruled out. Only TCR beta chains were sequenced in this cohort, and the absence of alpha or paired-chain data limited detectable features. Three of the identified cytomegalovirus-associated TCR beta chains were confirmed in vitro to be specific for cytomegalovirus antigens. Several of the top co-occurrence clusters appeared to be linked to parvovirus B19, influenza, CMV and Epstein-Barr virus, according to a later analysis. When HLA alleles, especially DR and DQ, strongly co-occurred, TCR associations were difficult to assign to individual alleles. A later analysis found that HLA-associated TCR beta chains were more clonally expanded and had lower generation probabilities than equally common non-associated chains. According to a later analysis, most CMV-associated TCR beta chains appeared to be HLA-restricted, and the HLA associations seemed to be driven largely by CMV exposure. In a later genetic analysis, fewer N-insertions in productive TCRs were reported among donors in an Asian-associated ancestry cluster than the approximately 670-donor mean. According to the authors, the approach could potentially be generalized to other disease states and immunological phenotypes. Because counts were too low, more than 15 rarely observed V segments, including chromosome 9 orphons, were excluded from the earlier analysis of around 640 of the donors. The study gave a list of more than 150 TCR beta chains associated with cytomegalovirus. Across donors, most TCR sequences were observed very rarely, whereas some public TCRs were present in many individuals. A later genetic analysis associated a missense DCLRE1C variant with V-gene and J-gene trimming of TCR beta chains, and an independent cohort replicated the association. A later analysis found that TCR association rates varied across HLA loci, with DRB1 alleles showing the most associated TCRs and HLA-C alleles the fewest. Some IMGT-functional V segments, including TRBV6-2 and TRBV6-3, could not be told apart with the 87-base-pair reads, so those segments were excluded.

The cohort consisted of 670 or so healthy bone marrow donors. At the time of sampling, every cohort member was nominally healthy, though immune exposures that went unrecorded were likely present. The donor tested CMV seropositive and was one of the 289 seropositive cohort members. Every donor gave a peripheral blood sample, and the peripheral blood mononuclear cells from that sample were used for TCR beta sequencing. The Qiagen DNeasy Blood Extraction Kit was used to extract genomic DNA from the blood cell samples. Libraries were constructed by the immunoSEQ multiplex PCR assay. For the multiplex PCR, a mixture combining 60 forward primers for TCR Vbeta segments and 13 reverse primers for TCR Jbeta segments was used. The CDR3 region of rearranged TCR beta genes was amplified from genomic DNA by a multiplex PCR assay. On the Illumina HiSeq System, the amplified TCR beta libraries were sequenced as 87-base-pair reads. Concerning the study's data processing: In a later analysis, 80 million or so unique TCR beta chains were counted across the 666 repertoires, and about 10 million of these chains were shared by at least two donors. To remove PCR and sequencing errors, raw reads were error-corrected and collapsed into unique sequences using a nearest-neighbor algorithm that merged closely related sequences. CDR3 sequences were aligned to IMGT reference sequences to assign V, D and J gene segments. For a sequence to be retained, at least a six-nucleotide match to both a V gene segment and a J gene segment was required. Rearrangements were called productive when the CDR3 lacked stop codons and stayed in frame with V and J; all others were non-productive. CDR3 was defined according to IMGT convention as the region running from the second conserved V-encoded cysteine to the conserved J-encoded phenylalanine. Sequences without an unambiguous match to a single V gene segment were excluded from the earlier analysis of about 630 of the donors. In an earlier analysis of 587 of the donors, V segments were called functional above 56.7% productive rearrangements and were called segregating when the between-donor standard deviation exceeded 5%. A statistical classification framework was developed to diagnose cytomegalovirus status using the catalog of TCR beta chain sequences. V and J gene assignment, in a later analysis, came from comparing TCR nucleotide sequences with IMGT/GENE-DB human TR gene sequences. A later analysis assigned CDR3 sequences and most-parsimonious VDJ recombination scenarios with the TCRdist pipeline. In a later analysis, each TCR beta chain was defined by its CDR3 amino acid sequence together with its V-gene family, and reads without a unique V-gene family were excluded. In a later analysis, 500 to 700 highly shared, low-generation-probability nucleotide sequences were removed to address suspected cross-contamination and a sequencing artifact. A later analysis calculated a clonal expansion index for each public chain from normalized within-repertoire ranks of inferred template counts. In a later analysis, generation probabilities were computed with a VDJ recombination model fitted to out-of-frame rearrangements, and the resulting probabilities were checked against IGoR. Hypergeometric tests were used in a later analysis to score TCR-TCR, TCR-HLA and TCR-CMV co-occurrence, with a repertoire-size bias correction applied to the TCR pairs. In a later analysis, false discovery rates were estimated by permuting HLA or CMV assignments 20 times. In a later analysis, co-occurring TCRs were grouped using DBSCAN, with TCRdist sequence similarity added in when clustering inside HLA-allele-positive subsets. Repertoires with fewer than 30,000 or more than 120,000 public chains, plus five repertoires with anomalous nucleotide sharing, were excluded from co-occurrence clustering. The source is immuneACCESS, and TCRdb retained only in-frame sequences with V and J called. Part of the clones is not carried over; for the studies checked, unresolved V genes explain less than half of this, and the remainder is unexplained. Clone size and the V and J calls come from that table; the DNA yielded D and trimming. The sample table lists 150,000 to 160,000 clones, approximately 80% of them with a count of one. The ten largest clones represent about 6.1% of the sample.

Trimming leaves V shorter by 6 bases and J shorter by 8 bases, with the junction holding 7 bases beyond the gene matches. For CDR1 and CDR2, the germline V gene lists MNHNS and SASEGT. The CDR3, from cysteine to phenylalanine, totals 13 residues. Kept here is only the CDR3 DNA, which spans 39 bases and is read in frame from base 1. Details on this clone: There is no known antigen for this receptor. No base quality information exists; no much larger clone differs at one position.

The sequenced material came from PBMCs. The chain is encoded by TRBV6-1 joined to TRBJ1-2; 9 central nucleotides agree with TRBD1. This clonotype was obtained from a woman aged 45-60 years in good health and CMV-seropositive. The CDR3 reads as follows: CASRGTGNEGYTF. In nucleotides, the sequence is TGTGCCAGCAGGGGGACAGGGAACGAGGGCTACACCTTC.